The entry that follows covers one T cell receptor beta chain sequence. This record comes from a study of lymphopenia after photon versus proton radiotherapy. This CDR3 comprises 12 residues. The germline gives CDR1 GTSNPN, CDR2 SVGIG (reference sequence). Trimming stripped 4 bases from V and 2 bases from J, with 9 bases between. The assay was immunoSEQ multiplex PCR, and TCRdb's table has in-frame clones only and misses some. The data contain some 55,000 clones, about 90% of them singletons. The chain joins TRBV30 to TRBJ2-7; no clear D. The sample consisted of peripheral blood, taken from a patient treated with photon-based radiotherapy. This receptor was identified in a man aged 35-49 years with gastric cancer. The chain's CDR3 is CAWKGGTYEQYF. CDR3 DNA: TGTGCCTGGAAGGGCGGAACCTACGAGCAGTACTTC.